One T cell receptor beta chain is described in this entry. The antigen is undetermined. This entry is derived from a study of T cell responses to AZD1222 COVID-19 vaccine. Study outcomes and limitations: Spike-wide coverage was observed for vaccine-associated CD4 TCRs, with dominant responses at 160-218 and 743-854. Clonal diversity was possibly underestimated, and white British individuals and females predominated among donors.

The CDR3 sequence is 14 residues long. Trimming left V 6 bases short and J 8 bases short, with 20 bases between. Germline CDR1 and CDR2: SGDLS and YYNGEE. TCRdb's copy holds only in-frame clones and misses some; the assay was immunoSEQ multiplex PCR. The sample records roughly 100,000 clones, about 88% being singletons. The receptor comes from an adult in good health. The chain has TRBV9 and TRBJ1-1; D call uncertain. The sample was peripheral blood, taken on day 0 of AZD1222 vaccination. CDR3 bases: TGTGCCAGCAACCCCCTAGTAAATTTGGGAGAAGCTTTCTTT. It codes for CASNPLVNLGEAFF.